The clone carrying this T cell receptor (beta chain) was observed a handful of times. The antigen remains unidentified. The authors ran a second PCR of roughly 7 to 11 cycles using a sample-barcoded 5' primer and a J-beta primer mix. Using its own MiXCR run on the 5' RACE reads, TCRdb lists one record per CDR3 protein. The top ten clones hold 6.5% to 8.5% of a sample with about 1,500,000 distinct CDR3 sequences, approximately 30% of them seen once. This record comes from a study of blood T cells in healthy people across ages. General study points: Long-lived donors had more naive CD4+ cells and higher diversity than aged donors. Any conclusive comparison of naive versus antigen-experienced cells was prevented by using unsorted PBMCs.

This CDR3 contains 15 residues. Germline CDR1 and CDR2: SEHNR and FQNEAQ (reference sequence). Between the trimmed V and J ends, which lost 5 bases and 3 bases, there was a span of 14 bases. The sequence was obtained from a woman aged 30 to 39 in good health. This chain connects TRBV7-9 to TRBJ2-1, with D possibly matching TRBD1 (5 bases). The sample was blood. The chain's CDR3 is CASSHVGRDYNEQFF. The CDR3 bases are TGTGCCAGCAGCCATGTAGGCAGGGACTACAATGAGCAGTTCTTC. The variable domain in full, with the rest retrieved from reference TRBV7-9 and TRBJ2-1, is DTGVSQNPRHKITKRGQNVTFRCDPISEHNRLYWYRQTLGQGPEFLTYFQNEAQLEKSRLLSDRFSAERPKGSFSTLEIQRTEQGDSAMYLCASSHVGRDYNEQFFGPGTRLTVL.